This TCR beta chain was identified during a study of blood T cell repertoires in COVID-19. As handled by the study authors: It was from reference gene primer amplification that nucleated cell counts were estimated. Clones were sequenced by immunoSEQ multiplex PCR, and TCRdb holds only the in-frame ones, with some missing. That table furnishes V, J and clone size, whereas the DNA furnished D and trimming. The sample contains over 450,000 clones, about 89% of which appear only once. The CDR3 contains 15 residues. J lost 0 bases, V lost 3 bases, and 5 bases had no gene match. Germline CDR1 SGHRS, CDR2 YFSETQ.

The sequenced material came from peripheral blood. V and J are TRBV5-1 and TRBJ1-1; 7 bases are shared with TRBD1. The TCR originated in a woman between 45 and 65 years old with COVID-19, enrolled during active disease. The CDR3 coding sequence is TGCGCCAGCAGCTCCAACAGGGGTGTGAACACTGAAGCTTTCTTT. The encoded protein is CASSSNRGVNTEAFF. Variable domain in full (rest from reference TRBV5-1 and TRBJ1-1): KAGVTQTPRYLIKTRGQQVTLSCSPISGHRSVSWYQQTPGQGLQFLFEYFSETQRNKGNFPGRFSGRQFSNSRSEMNVSTLELGDSALYLCASSSNRGVNTEAFFGQGTRLTVV.